This TCR beta chain was profiled in a study of T cell responses to AZD1222 COVID-19 vaccine. Timing groups of about 4 and about 12 weeks for second doses were pooled. Study results and caveats: In the spike-specific TCR repertoire, nearly half reportedly target unmutated variant regions. Possibly, clonal diversity was underestimated; donors were largely white British and included more females. When two AZD1222 doses had been given, Spike-specific TCR breadth and depth rose.

Produced via immunoSEQ multiplex PCR; TCRdb's table is partial and in-frame only. In the table there are 80,000 to 100,000 clones, around 90% of which are singletons. Regarding this clone: The antigen remains unidentified.

The TCR was taken from an adult who received the AZD1222 COVID-19 vaccine. The specimen was peripheral blood, collected 28 days after the second AZD1222 dose.

The CDR3 sequence: CASSPRRTNTEAFF. CDR3 nucleotides: TGTGCCAGCAGCCCACGTCGTACGAACACTGAAGCTTTCTTT. The rearrangement links TRBV3-1 (or the pseudogene TRBV3-2) to TRBJ1-1, with D unclear. The CDR3 is 14 residues long. Trimming removed 4 bases from V and 1 base from J, with 10 bases in between. CDR1 LGHDT and CDR2 YNNKEL come from the germline V gene (reference sequence).